This is a list of T cell receptor beta chains from one sample in a study of T-cell reconstitution after alpha-beta-depleted transplantation in children. Each CDR3 protein is one row after TCRdb ran MiXCR on the PCR reads. This table has some 150,000 distinct CDR3 sequences, about 9% appearing once. This specimen was PBMCs, mostly from graft donor cells, taken 180 days after TCRalphabeta/CD19-depleted stem cell transplant. Receptors originate from a female patient aged 2-15 years who had a stem cell transplant for congenital amegakaryocytic thrombocytopenia, so the T cells may come from the graft donor. The CDR3 runs from the conserved cysteine through the conserved F or W. The order of the fields is clone size, D gene, V gene, J gene, CDR3 DNA, CDR3 protein. D genes are given only for firm matches. Expanded clones get a size class; other rows say once, few or many, or leave the size out.

few	TRBD1	TRBV20-1	TRBJ1-2	TGCAGTGGTTTCCGACAGGGTGGCTACACCTTC	CSGFRQGGYTF
many	-	TRBV6-5	TRBJ1-1	TGTGCCAGCAGTTACTCGGCGCGGACCGACACTGAAGCTTTCTTT	CASSYSARTDTEAFF
many	-	TRBV20-1	TRBJ2-2	TGCAGTGCTAGAGATTTTTCGACTGGAACAACCGGGGAGCTGTTTTTT	CSARDFSTGTTGELFF
many	TRBD2	TRBV6-2/TRBV6-3	TRBJ2-1	TGTGCCAGCAGTTACTCGTCTTTGGGGGAGGGCCGGCTTAGCTCCTACAATGAGCAGTTCTTC	CASSYSSLGEGRLSSYNEQFF
-	-	TRBV6-2/TRBV6-3	TRBJ1-6	TGTGCCAGCAAAGGTCGACCATGGAATTCACCCCTCCACTTT	CASKGRPWNSPLHF
many	TRBD1	TRBV6-5	TRBJ2-7	TGTGCCAGCAGTCCAATTTGGACAGGGGGACACTACGAGCAGTACTTC	CASSPIWTGGHYEQYF
few	-	TRBV10-3	TRBJ2-7	TGTGCCATCAGTGAGTTCTCCAGCTACGAGCAGTACTTC	CAISEFSSYEQYF
medium-sized	-	TRBV7-2	TRBJ2-1	TGTGCCAGCCCATCGCGCCGGGTAAGCTCCTACAATGAGCAGTTCTTC	CASPSRRVSSYNEQFF
many	-	TRBV20-1	TRBJ2-1	TGCAGTGCTAGACAGGGCTCCTACAATGAGCAGTTCTTC	CSARQGSYNEQFF
many	-	TRBV10-3	TRBJ2-7	TGTGCCATCAGTGAAGCCCCTATGGCTAGCCGAAACCCCCTCTCCTACGAGCAGTACTTC	CAISEAPMASRNPLSYEQYF
many	-	TRBV5-1	TRBJ2-1	TGCGCCAGCAGCTTGCAGGGTTCCAATGAGCAGTTCTTC	CASSLQGSNEQFF
many	TRBD1	TRBV5-1	TRBJ1-1	TGCGCCAGCAGCTTGATGTCAGGGGGCTTGGGCACTGAAGCTTTCTTT	CASSLMSGGLGTEAFF
many	TRBD2	TRBV5-1	TRBJ2-1	TGCGCCAGCAGCTTACGACTAGCGGGAACCTACAATGAGCAGTTCTTC	CASSLRLAGTYNEQFF
many	-	TRBV7-9	TRBJ2-1	TGTGCCAGCAGCTTAGCACTTGACAATGAGCAGTTCTTC	CASSLALDNEQFF
-	TRBD2	TRBV12-3/TRBV12-4	TRBJ2-2	TGTGCCAGCAGCCCTCCGGGACTAGCGGGAGCTTTTGACGCCGGGGAGCTGTTTTTT	CASSPPGLAGAFDAGELFF
-	TRBD2	TRBV20-1	TRBJ2-3	TGCAGTGGCGGGGGGGGGAACACAGATACGCAGTATTTT	CSGGGGNTDTQYF
many	-	TRBV7-2	TRBJ2-3	TGTGCCAGCAGCTTAATAGCGGTCACAGATACGCAGTATTTT	CASSLIAVTDTQYF
-	-	TRBV25-1	TRBJ1-6	TGTGCCAGCAGTGAAACCAGGGATTCACCCCTCCACTTT	CASSETRDSPLHF
-	TRBD2	TRBV7-2	TRBJ2-1	TGTGCCAGCAGCCCATCTAGCGGGGGGGTCTTCCATGAGCAGTTCTTC	CASSPSSGGVFHEQFF
many	TRBD1	TRBV12-3/TRBV12-4	TRBJ1-5	TGTGCCAGCAGTTCCGGGACAGGGGCCAATCAGCCCCAGCATTTT	CASSSGTGANQPQHF
many	-	TRBV4-2	TRBJ2-3	TGTGCCAGCAGCCAGGCCGTAGAGACGGCTACGCAGTATTTT	CASSQAVETATQYF
many	-	TRBV29-1	TRBJ1-2	TGCAGCGCTGACCGGGAGGCCAGCTATGGCTACACCTTC	CSADREASYGYTF
many	TRBD1	TRBV30	TRBJ1-2	TGTGCCTGGAGTGTGATCGGGACAGGGGGCTATGGCTACACCTTC	CAWSVIGTGGYGYTF
-	-	TRBV3-1	TRBJ1-6	TGTGCCAGCAGCCCTATCGTAGGGCACCTCCACTTT	CASSPIVGHLHF
-	-	TRBV4-3	TRBJ1-2	TGCGCCAGCAGCCAAGATTTCAGGAATTCGGAGAATGGCTACACCTTC	CASSQDFRNSENGYTF
many	-	TRBV5-1	TRBJ2-2	TGCGCCAGCAGCCCCGGGTGGGAACCGGGTTCCGGGGAGCTGTTTTTT	CASSPGWEPGSGELFF
once	TRBD2	TRBV20-1	TRBJ2-6	TGCTGGGCCCCGGCTCCGCCCGGGACTAGGCCCTCTGGGGCCAACGTCCTGACTTTC	CWAPAPPGTRPSGANVLTF
many	-	TRBV7-6	TRBJ2-3	TGTGCCAGCAGCTTAGAGAGGGGCTCAGATACGCAGTATTTT	CASSLERGSDTQYF
many	-	TRBV20-1	TRBJ2-1	TGCAGTGCCGAGGGTGGCTCCTACAATGAGCAGTTCTTC	CSAEGGSYNEQFF
many	-	TRBV10-3	TRBJ2-3	TGTGCCATCAGTGAGACGTCCCGGGACCTGATTTACTCGGATACGCAGTATTTT	CAISETSRDLIYSDTQYF
few	-	TRBV15	TRBJ2-6	TGTGCCACCATAAGCTCTGGGGCCAACGTCCTGACTTTC	CATISSGANVLTF
many	TRBD1	TRBV28	TRBJ2-4	TGTGCCAGCAGATACAGGGGTGAGGACATTCAGTACTTC	CASRYRGEDIQYF
-	-	TRBV28	TRBJ2-3	TGTGCCAGCGCGAGTGATAAGGGTTGGGGTGTAGATACGCAGTATTTT	CASASDKGWGVDTQYF
many	-	TRBV24-1	TRBJ2-5	TGTGCCACCAGTGACCCCAGCGAGGCAGGGAAGGAGACCCAGTACTTC	CATSDPSEAGKETQYF
many	-	TRBV4-2	TRBJ2-7	TGTGCCAGCAGCCAAGATGAACGCGTCTACGAGCAGTACTTC	CASSQDERVYEQYF
many	-	TRBV7-2	TRBJ2-2	TGTGCCAGCAACACCGAGGGGGAGCTGTTTTTT	CASNTEGELFF
few	-	TRBV5-1	TRBJ2-7	TGCGCCAGCAGCTTGAGGGGGATCGAGCAGTACTTC	CASSLRGIEQYF
many	TRBD1	TRBV29-1	TRBJ2-7	TGCAGCGTTCTGGGACAGGGGGAGGAGCAGTACTTC	CSVLGQGEEQYF
-	-	TRBV7-9	TRBJ1-1	TGTGCCAGCAGCTTAGCTTGGGGACTCCAACACGCTGAAGCTTTCTTT	CASSLAWGLQHAEAFF
many	-	TRBV3-1	TRBJ2-5	TGTGCCAGCTCCAGTCGGACAAGAAATGGGGAGACCCAGTACTTC	CASSSRTRNGETQYF
many	-	TRBV27	TRBJ1-5	TGTGCCAGCAGTGTAGGGTTCAATCAGCCCCAGCATTTT	CASSVGFNQPQHF
many	TRBD1	TRBV20-1	TRBJ1-4	TGCAGTGCTCGCCGGGACAGTAATGAAAAACTGTTTTTT	CSARRDSNEKLFF
-	TRBD2	TRBV12-3/TRBV12-4	TRBJ2-7	TGTGCCAGCAGTTTGTCGCTAGCGGGAGGAGGAGTCTACGAGCAGTACTTC	CASSLSLAGGGVYEQYF
many	TRBD2	TRBV29-1	TRBJ2-7	TGCAGCGTCACAACTAGCGGGGGATCCTACGAGCAGTACTTC	CSVTTSGGSYEQYF
many	TRBD2	TRBV28	TRBJ2-5	TGTGCCAGCAGTTTATCCCTAGCGGGGCATGAAGAGACCCAGTACTTC	CASSLSLAGHEETQYF
many	-	TRBV27	TRBJ1-1	TGTGCCAGCTCTCCCGTGGGGACATTCTTCAGTGAAGCTTTCTTT	CASSPVGTFFSEAFF
many	TRBD2	TRBV20-1	TRBJ2-3	TGCAGTGCTAGTAGTGCCAGCGGGGGTGCAGATACGCAGTATTTT	CSASSASGGADTQYF
many	TRBD1	TRBV2	TRBJ2-5	TGTGCCAGCATTCAGGGGGCCGCTGAGACCCAGTACTTC	CASIQGAAETQYF
few	-	TRBV20-1	TRBJ2-7	TGCAGTGCTAGAGTAAGGGCGAGGGGTGACGAGCAGTACTTC	CSARVRARGDEQYF
many	-	TRBV6-2/TRBV6-3	TRBJ1-6	TGTGCCAGCAGTCGCGGGTATTCACCCCTCCACTTT	CASSRGYSPLHF
few	-	TRBV18	TRBJ1-3	TGTGCCAGCTCAAGTTTACAGATTGGCTCTGGAAACACCATATATTTT	CASSSLQIGSGNTIYF
-	-	TRBV20-1	TRBJ2-3	TGCAGTGCTAGGTCCCGGGAGTATACAGATACGCAGTATTTT	CSARSREYTDTQYF
many	-	TRBV10-3	TRBJ2-7	TGTGCCATCAGCCCCGGGACGTCTGTCTCCTACGAGCAGTACTTC	CAISPGTSVSYEQYF
many	-	TRBV15	TRBJ2-5	TGTGCCACCAGCAGAGATCTCGGGCTTATGTACCAAGAGACCCAGTACTTC	CATSRDLGLMYQETQYF
-	-	TRBV18	TRBJ2-7	TGTGCCAGCTCACCACTAGCGGCTAGCTCCTACGAGCAGTACTTC	CASSPLAASSYEQYF
many	-	TRBV14	TRBJ2-3	TGTGCCAGCAGCCAAGGCCAGGGGGGAGATACGCAGTATTTT	CASSQGQGGDTQYF